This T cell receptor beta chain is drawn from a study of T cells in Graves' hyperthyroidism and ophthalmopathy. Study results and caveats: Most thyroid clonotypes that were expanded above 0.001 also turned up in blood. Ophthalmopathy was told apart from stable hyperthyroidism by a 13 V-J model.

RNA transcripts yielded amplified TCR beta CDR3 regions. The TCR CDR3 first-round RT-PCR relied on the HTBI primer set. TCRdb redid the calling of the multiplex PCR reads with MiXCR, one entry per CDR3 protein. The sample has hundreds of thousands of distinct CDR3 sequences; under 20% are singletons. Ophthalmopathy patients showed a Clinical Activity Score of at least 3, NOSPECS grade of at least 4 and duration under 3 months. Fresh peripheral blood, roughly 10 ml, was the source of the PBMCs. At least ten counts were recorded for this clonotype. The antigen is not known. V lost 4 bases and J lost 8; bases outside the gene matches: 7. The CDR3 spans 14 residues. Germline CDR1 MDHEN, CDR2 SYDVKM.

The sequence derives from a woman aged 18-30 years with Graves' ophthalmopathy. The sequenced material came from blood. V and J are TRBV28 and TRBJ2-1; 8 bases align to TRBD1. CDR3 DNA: TGTGCCAGCAGTTCAACCCGCAGGGGGCATGAGCAGTTCTTC. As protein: CASSSTRRGHEQFF. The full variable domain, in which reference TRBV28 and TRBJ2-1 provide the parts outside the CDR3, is DVKVTQSSRYLVKRTGEKVFLECVQDMDHENMFWYRQDPGLGLRLIYFSYDVKMKEKGDIPEGYSVSREKKERFSLILESASTNQTSMYLCASSSTRRGHEQFFGPGTRLTVL.